The T cell receptor (beta chain) under discussion was sequenced for a study of CD8 T cells in ankylosing spondylitis. Broader study findings: The clones that were linked to disease were reported to be significantly enriched in matched synovial fluid samples from ankylosing spondylitis patients. CD8+ cells made up the disease-linked clones, which were relatively rare in peripheral blood. Among TCR beta sequences, a motif of roughly 8 highly homologous variants appeared characteristic of ankylosing spondylitis blood.

In this sample, this clonotype turned up a few times. What it binds is not known. Molecular-barcoded quantitative 5'-RACE produced these TCR beta libraries. TCRdb analysed the 5' RACE reads with MiXCR anew, one entry per CDR3 protein. This table holds a few hundred thousand distinct CDR3 sequences, about 24% found once. Input material: blood, either unsorted or a sorted T cell fraction (not recorded which). This TCR was recovered from a male donor with ankylosing spondylitis or in good health (not recorded which).

CDR3 nucleotides: TGCAGTGCTGGACCGGGGGCTAGCGGAACAGATACGCAGTATTTT. Its translation: CSAGPGASGTDTQYF. The rearrangement links TRBV20-1 to TRBJ2-3; weak D call: TRBD2 (7 bases). CDR3 length: 15 amino acids. The V gene lost 5 bases and the J gene lost 3 bases, with 18 bases spanning the gap. CDR1 and CDR2 (germline): DFQATT, SNEGSKA (reference sequence).